The clone carrying this TCR beta chain was seen only a few times. No antigen is known for it. These data come from a study of T cells in localized non-small cell lung cancer. Here immunoSEQ multiplex PCR was the method, and the copy in TCRdb shows in-frame clones only, minus some. The data show roughly 3,000 clones, 25% to 30% seen once. Whole-study findings and limits: There were a median roughly 59 of the top 100 tumor clones appearing in adjacent lung. Because researchers sequenced only one region of the tumor, heterogeneity is still possible. Peak T cell clonality was found in uninvolved adjacent lung, exceeding tumor. Longer overall survival accompanied higher blood T cell density.

The material sequenced was lung tumor tissue, taken before any cancer treatment. The receptor comes from a man aged 40-75 years with stage I lung adenocarcinoma.

The CDR3 loop is CASSVQGSSGNTIYF. The CDR3 DNA reads TGCGCCAGCAGCGTACAGGGGAGCTCTGGAAACACCATATATTTT. V and J are TRBV5-1 and TRBJ1-3; TRBD1 matches 7 bases. Germline V gives CDR1 SGHRS, CDR2 YFSETQ. The CDR3 loop spans 15 amino acids. After removal of 4 bases from V and 0 bases from J, the junction contained 4 bases not matched to a gene. Full variable domain (rest looked up from reference TRBV5-1 and TRBJ1-3): KAGVTQTPRYLIKTRGQQVTLSCSPISGHRSVSWYQQTPGQGLQFLFEYFSETQRNKGNFPGRFSGRQFSNSRSEMNVSTLELGDSALYLCASSVQGSSGNTIYFGEGSWLTVV.